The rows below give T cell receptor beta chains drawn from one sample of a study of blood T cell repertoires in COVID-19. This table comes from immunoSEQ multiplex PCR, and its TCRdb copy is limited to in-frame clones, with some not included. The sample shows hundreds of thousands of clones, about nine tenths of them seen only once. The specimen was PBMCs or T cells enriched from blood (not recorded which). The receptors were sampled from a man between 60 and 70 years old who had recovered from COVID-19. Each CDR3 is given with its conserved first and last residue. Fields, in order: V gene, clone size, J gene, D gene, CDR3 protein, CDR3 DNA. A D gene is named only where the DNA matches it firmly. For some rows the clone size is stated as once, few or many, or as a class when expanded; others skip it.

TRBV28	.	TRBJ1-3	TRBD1	CASSLGRWGQQISGNTIYF	TGTGCCAGCAGTTTAGGACGGTGGGGACAGCAGATCTCTGGAAACACCATATATTTT
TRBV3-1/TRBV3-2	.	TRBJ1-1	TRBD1	CASSQQDRGSFF	TGTGCCAGCAGCCAACAGGACAGGGGCTCTTTCTTT
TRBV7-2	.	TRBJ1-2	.	CASSPFPGHPGGYTF	TGTGCCAGCAGCCCATTTCCGGGACACCCGGGGGGCTACACCTTC
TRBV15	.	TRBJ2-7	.	CATSRGSAGNTYEQYF	TGTGCCACCAGCAGAGGTTCGGCGGGAAACACCTACGAGCAGTACTTC
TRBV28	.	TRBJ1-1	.	CASSPSNSLGNTEAFF	TGTGCCAGCAGTCCCTCAAACAGTCTGGGGAACACTGAAGCTTTCTTT
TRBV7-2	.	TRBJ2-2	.	CASSYRWTGELFF	TGTGCCAGCAGCTACCGGTGGACCGGGGAGCTGTTTTTT
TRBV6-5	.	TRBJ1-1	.	CASSYGGTLTEAFF	TGTGCCAGCAGTTACGGCGGGACGCTCACTGAAGCTTTCTTT
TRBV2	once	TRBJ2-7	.	CASSVIGGEQYF	TGTGCCAGCAGTGTCATAGGAGGCGAGCAGTACTTC
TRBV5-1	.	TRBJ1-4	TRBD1	CASSFGTGDNEKLFF	TGCGCCAGCAGCTTTGGGACAGGAGATAATGAAAAACTGTTTTTT
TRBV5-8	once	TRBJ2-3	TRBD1	CASSLGQGADTQYF	TGTGCCAGCAGCCTGGGACAGGGGGCCGATACGCAGTATTTT
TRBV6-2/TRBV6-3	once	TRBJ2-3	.	CASSYMSGFSTSTDTQYF	TGTGCCAGCAGTTACATGAGCGGGTTTAGTACTAGCACAGATACGCAGTATTTT
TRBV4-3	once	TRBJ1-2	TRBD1	CASSHSGGNYGYTF	TGCGCCAGCAGCCACTCAGGGGGTAACTATGGCTACACCTTC
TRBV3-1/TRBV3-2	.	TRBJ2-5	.	CASSQARGLGGETQYF	TGTGCCAGCAGCCAAGCCAGGGGTCTCGGGGGGGAGACCCAGTACTTC
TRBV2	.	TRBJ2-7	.	CASSLTYEQYF	TGTGCCAGCAGTCTTACCTACGAGCAGTACTTC
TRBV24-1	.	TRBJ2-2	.	CATSDLGSPSGEGELFF	TGTGCCACCAGTGATTTAGGGTCTCCTTCGGGGGAAGGGGAGCTGTTTTTT
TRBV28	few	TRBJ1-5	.	CASSLLSTVLSNQPQHF	TGTGCCAGCAGTTTATTGTCAACAGTACTTAGCAATCAGCCCCAGCATTTT
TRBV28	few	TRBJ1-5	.	CASSSATGRNQPQHF	TGTGCCAGCAGTTCAGCAACAGGCAGAAATCAGCCCCAGCATTTT
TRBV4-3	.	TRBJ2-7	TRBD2	CASSQLAGGLHSYEQYF	TGCGCCAGCAGCCAACTAGCGGGGGGACTCCACTCCTACGAGCAGTACTTC
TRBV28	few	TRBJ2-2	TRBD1	CASSAPTGGGTGELFF	TGTGCCAGCAGTGCACCGACAGGGGGAGGCACCGGGGAGCTGTTTTTT
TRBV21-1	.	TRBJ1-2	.	CASVPFLPGPPDYGYTF	TGTGCCAGCGTTCCATTCTTGCCAGGGCCCCCCGACTATGGCTACACCTTC
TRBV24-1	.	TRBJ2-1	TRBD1	CATSDSSTGGQFF	TGTGCCACCAGTGATAGCTCTACAGGGGGCCAGTTCTTC
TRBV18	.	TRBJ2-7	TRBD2	CASSPRETSGRFEQYF	TGTGCCAGCTCACCACGGGAGACTAGCGGGAGATTCGAGCAGTACTTC
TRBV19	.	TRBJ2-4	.	CASSIATTRGIQYF	TGTGCCAGTAGTATAGCCACGACGAGAGGCATTCAGTACTTC
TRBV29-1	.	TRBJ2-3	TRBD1	CSVGGTGGRVTDTQYF	TGCAGCGTGGGAGGGACAGGGGGTAGAGTCACAGATACGCAGTATTTT
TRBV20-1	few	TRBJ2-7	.	CSARSHYEQYF	TGCAGTGCTAGATCCCACTACGAGCAGTACTTC
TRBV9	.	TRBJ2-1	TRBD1	CASSVSGTGHNEQFF	TGTGCCAGCAGCGTTTCCGGGACAGGGCACAATGAGCAGTTCTTC
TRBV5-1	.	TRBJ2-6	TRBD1	CASSWETGGYSGANVLTF	TGCGCCAGCAGCTGGGAGACAGGGGGCTACAGTGGGGCCAACGTCCTGACTTTC
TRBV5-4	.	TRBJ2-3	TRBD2	CASSLDLAGATDTQYF	TGTGCCAGCAGCTTGGATCTAGCGGGAGCCACAGATACGCAGTATTTT
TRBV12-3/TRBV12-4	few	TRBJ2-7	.	CASAPTEIREQYF	TGTGCCAGCGCGCCTACAGAGATACGCGAGCAGTACTTC
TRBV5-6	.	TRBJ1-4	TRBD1	CASSFGTGNEKLFF	TGTGCCAGCAGCTTCGGGACAGGGAATGAAAAACTGTTTTTT
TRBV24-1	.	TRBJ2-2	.	CATSDSGKTTGELFF	TGTGCCACCAGTGATTCAGGGAAAACAACCGGGGAGCTGTTTTTT
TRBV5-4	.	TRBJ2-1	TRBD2	CASSLVSGRVNEQFF	TGTGCCAGCAGCTTGGTTAGCGGGAGAGTTAATGAGCAGTTCTTC
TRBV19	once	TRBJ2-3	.	CASSTTTGTGSLRDTQYF	TGTGCCAGTAGTACAACCACCGGCACAGGGTCCCTTCGGGATACGCAGTATTTT
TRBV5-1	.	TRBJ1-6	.	CASSLTGYNSPLHF	TGCGCCAGCAGCTTGACAGGCTATAATTCACCCCTCCACTTT
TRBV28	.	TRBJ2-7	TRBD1	CASSLRQGTYEQYF	TGTGCCAGCAGTTTAAGACAGGGAACCTACGAGCAGTACTTC
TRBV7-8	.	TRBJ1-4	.	CASSFRQWATNEKLFF	TGTGCCAGCAGCTTCAGACAGTGGGCGACTAATGAAAAACTGTTTTTT
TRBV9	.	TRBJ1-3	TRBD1	CASSSRGGDRVDGNTIYF	TGTGCCAGCAGCTCCCGGGGTGGGGACAGGGTCGATGGAAACACCATATATTTT
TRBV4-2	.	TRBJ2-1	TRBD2	CASSLLDLTSGSYNEQFF	TGTGCCAGCAGCCTCCTCGATTTGACTAGCGGGAGCTACAATGAGCAGTTCTTC
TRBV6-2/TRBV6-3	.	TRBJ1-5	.	CASSGGNRDQPQHF	TGTGCCAGCAGTGGAGGGAACAGAGATCAGCCCCAGCATTTT
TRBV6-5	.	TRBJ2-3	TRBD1	CASSSRTGITDTQYF	TGTGCCAGCAGTTCCCGGACAGGGATCACAGATACGCAGTATTTT
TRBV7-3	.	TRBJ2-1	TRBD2	CASSPIPTSGVSYNEQFF	TGTGCCAGCAGCCCAATTCCCACTAGCGGTGTCTCCTACAATGAGCAGTTCTTC
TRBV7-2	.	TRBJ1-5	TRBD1	CASRVQGSGNQPQHF	TGTGCCAGCAGAGTACAGGGGTCGGGCAATCAGCCCCAGCATTTT
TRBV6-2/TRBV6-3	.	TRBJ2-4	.	CASSYSSVNIQYF	TGTGCCAGCAGTTACTCGTCAGTAAACATTCAGTACTTC
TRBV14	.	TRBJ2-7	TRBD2	CASSQLPSGAPSSYEQYF	TGTGCCAGCAGCCAACTGCCTAGCGGGGCCCCCAGCTCCTACGAGCAGTACTTC
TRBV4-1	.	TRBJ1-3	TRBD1	CASRETGVSGNTIYF	TGCGCCAGCCGTGAAACAGGGGTCTCTGGAAACACCATATATTTT
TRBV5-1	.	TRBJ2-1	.	CASNGGNSYNEQFF	TGCGCCAGCAATGGCGGGAACTCCTACAATGAGCAGTTCTTC
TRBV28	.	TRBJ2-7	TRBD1	CACGTGSYEQYF	TGTGCCTGCGGGACAGGGTCCTACGAGCAGTACTTC